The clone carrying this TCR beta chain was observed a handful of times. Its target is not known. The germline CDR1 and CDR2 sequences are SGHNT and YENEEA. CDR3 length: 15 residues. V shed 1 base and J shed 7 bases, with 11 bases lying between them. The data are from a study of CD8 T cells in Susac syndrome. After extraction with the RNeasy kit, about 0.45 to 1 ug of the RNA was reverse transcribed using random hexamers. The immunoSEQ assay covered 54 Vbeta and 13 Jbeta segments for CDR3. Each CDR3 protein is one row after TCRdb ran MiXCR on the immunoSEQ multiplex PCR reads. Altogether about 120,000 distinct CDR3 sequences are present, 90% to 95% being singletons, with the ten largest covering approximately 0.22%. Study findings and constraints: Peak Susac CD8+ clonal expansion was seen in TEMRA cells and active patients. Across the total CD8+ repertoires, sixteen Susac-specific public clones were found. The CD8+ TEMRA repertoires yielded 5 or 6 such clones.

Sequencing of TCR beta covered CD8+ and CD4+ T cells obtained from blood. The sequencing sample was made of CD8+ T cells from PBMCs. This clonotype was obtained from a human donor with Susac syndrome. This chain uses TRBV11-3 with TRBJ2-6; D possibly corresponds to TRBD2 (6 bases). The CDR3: CASSLAFGGANVLTF. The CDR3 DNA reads TGTGCCAGCAGCTTAGCGTTCGGGGGAGCCAACGTCCTGACTTTC.